Below are 25 T cell receptor beta chains sequenced from a single sample in a study of cytomegalovirus exposure and HLA in healthy donors. Primers for the PCR totalled 60 Vbeta and 13 Jbeta. Method: immunoSEQ multiplex PCR; TCRdb's copy keeps in-frame clones and lacks some. The profile shows 60,000 to 70,000 clones, over 75% of them singletons. The sequenced material came from PBMCs. The receptors derive from a male donor in good health and CMV-seropositive.

V usage is TRBV9 and J usage is TRBJ2-3; TRBD2 might be the D (5 bases). The length of the CDR3 is 15 residues. Germline CDR1 SGDLS, CDR2 YYNGEE. Trimming took off 0 bases at V and 3 bases at J, with 11 bases between the two ends. Written as DNA, the CDR3 is TGTGCCAGCAGCGTAGTTAGCGTCCAAACAGATACGCAGTATTTT. Translating gives CASSVVSVQTDTQYF.

V is TRBV30 and J is TRBJ2-2; D possibly corresponds to TRBD1 (6 bases). CDR3 size: 15 residues. Deletions cut 3 bases from V and 3 bases from J, with 14 bases between. Germline lookup yields CDR1 GTSNPN and CDR2 SVGIG (reference sequence). The CDR3 protein is CAWRRGGMDTGELFF. CDR3 DNA sequence: TGTGCCTGGAGGAGAGGGGGAATGGACACCGGGGAGCTGTTTTTT.

The chain uses TRBV2 and TRBJ1-5; D is perhaps TRBD1 (6 bases). V was shortened by 0 bases and J by 5 bases, with 20 bases between the two germline ends. CDR1 is SNHLY, CDR2 FYNNEI, per germline. This CDR3 has 18 amino acids. For the CDR3, the DNA is TGTGCCAGCAGTGAAGCGGATTTCATCGGGGGGCAGGATCAGCCCCAGCATTTT. It specifies CASSEADFIGGQDQPQHF.

The chain uses TRBV11-2 and TRBJ1-1, with 7 bases aligning to TRBD1. Trimming at V came to 4 bases and at J to 5 bases, leaving 7 bases not matched to a gene. The CDR3 consists of 14 residues. Germline CDR1 reads SGHAT; CDR2 reads FQNNGV. CDR3 amino acids: CASSWQGGGTEAFF. As DNA, the CDR3 is TGTGCCAGCAGCTGGCAGGGGGGTGGGACTGAAGCTTTCTTT. The entire variable domain, with the rest obtained from reference TRBV11-2 and TRBJ1-1, is as follows: EAGVAQSPRYKIIEKRQSVAFWCNPISGHATLYWYQQILGQGPKLLIQFQNNGVVDDSQLPKDRFSAERLKGVDSTLKIQPAKLEDSAVYLCASSWQGGGTEAFFGQGTRLTVV.

The V and J genes are TRBV11-3 and TRBJ2-1, with D perhaps TRBD2 (5 bases). Looked up from germline, CDR1 is SGHNT and CDR2 is YENEEA. V was pared by 4 bases and J by 6 bases, with 10 bases between. The CDR3 totals 13 residues. The CDR3 reads CASSYGGRNEQFF. CDR3 nucleotides: TGTGCCAGCAGCTACGGAGGCCGCAATGAGCAGTTCTTC.

In its sample, this clone was seen once. This chain joins TRBV7-2 and TRBJ2-7; 8 positions agree with TRBD2. Germline V lookup: CDR1 SGHTA, CDR2 FQGNSA. The CDR3 runs 14 residues. After removal of 3 bases from V and 5 bases from J, the junction contained 6 bases not matched to a gene. CDR3 residues: CASSFGAGGDEQYF. The CDR3, as DNA: TGTGCCAGCAGCTTTGGGGCGGGGGGCGACGAGCAGTACTTC.

The V call is TRBV19, the J call TRBJ2-1, with TRBD2 identical over 10 bases. V gave up 1 base and J gave up 7 bases; unmatched junction bases: 16. The length of the CDR3 is 19 residues. CDR1 and CDR2 from the germline V gene are LNHDA and SQIVND (reference sequence). CDR3 sequence (DNA): TGTGCCAGTAGTATAGTTACCCTGTATGGAGCGGGGGGGCTGAATGAGCAGTTCTTC. This encodes CASSIVTLYGAGGLNEQFF.

This clone was found a few times. The chain is built from TRBV7-2 and TRBJ2-5; 13 nucleotides agree with TRBD2. Germline V lookup: CDR1 SGHTA, CDR2 FQGNSA. The CDR3 contains 19 residues. V gave up 5 bases and J gave up 0 bases; unmatched junction bases: 12. The CDR3 spells CASSPTTGTSGVNQETQYF. CDR3 bases: TGTGCCAGCAGCCCGACCACCGGGACTAGCGGGGTGAACCAAGAGACCCAGTACTTC.

This clone occurred a few times. The chain couples TRBV5-1 to TRBJ1-6, with 10 bases lining up with TRBD1. Germline V gene data show CDR1 as SGHRS and CDR2 as YFSETQ. The CDR3 is made up of 14 amino acids. V shed 4 bases and J 8 bases; nucleotides not matched to a gene: 3. The CDR3 protein is CASSPGTGDSPLHF. The CDR3 coding sequence is TGCGCCAGCAGCCCCGGGACAGGGGATTCACCCCTCCACTTT.

There are a few counts of this clone. V is TRBV11-2 and J is TRBJ1-2, with 9 bases fitting TRBD1. From germline, CDR1 is SGHAT and CDR2 FQNNGV. The CDR3 contains 14 residues. V shed 4 bases, J shed 7 bases, and the junction held 7 bases outside the gene matches. CDR3 coding DNA: TGTGCCAGCAGCTCGGGACAGGGAATCTCTGGCTACACCTTC. Translating it yields CASSSGQGISGYTF.

V is TRBV4-1 and J is TRBJ1-5; no clear D. Germline V gene lookup returns CDR1 MGHRA and CDR2 YSYEKL. The CDR3 extends over 15 amino acids. Deletions cut 0 bases from V and 2 bases from J, with 8 bases between. As DNA, the CDR3 is TGCGCCAGCAGCCAAGAATGGCAGGGCAATCAGCCCCAGCATTTT. Translated, it gives CASSQEWQGNQPQHF.

The genes are TRBV19 and TRBJ1-2, with D possibly TRBD1 on 5 matching bases. Trimming removed 3 bases from V and 2 bases from J, with 16 bases in between. CDR1 is LNHDA, CDR2 SQIVND, per germline (reference sequence). This CDR3 has 16 residues. As DNA, the CDR3 is TGTGCCAGTAGTATTTGGGGCACCAAGCCCAACTATGGCTACACCTTC. Translation: CASSIWGTKPNYGYTF.

This clone showed up just once. The gene calls are TRBV29-1 and TRBJ1-2; 7 nucleotides agree with TRBD1. The V gene's germline CDR1 is SQVTM and CDR2 ANQGSEA. The CDR3 length is 14 residues. V shed 2 bases, J shed 0 bases, and the junction held 3 bases outside the gene matches. The CDR3 coding sequence is TGCAGCGTTGAACACAGGGGAGCTAACTATGGCTACACCTTC. Protein product: CSVEHRGANYGYTF.

The V gene is TRBV7-9, the J gene TRBJ2-7; 10 nucleotides line up with TRBD2. The germline gives CDR1 SEHNR, CDR2 FQNEAQ (reference sequence). This CDR3 has 15 residues. V was pared by 5 bases and J by 5 bases, with 9 bases of the junction left unmatched. The CDR3 is CASSPASGGLNEQYF. DNA for the CDR3: TGTGCCAGCAGCCCGGCTAGCGGGGGTCTGAACGAGCAGTACTTC.

This clone was counted between two and nine times. V is TRBV7-9 and J is TRBJ1-3, with 7 bases that match TRBD1. Looked up from germline, CDR1 is SEHNR and CDR2 is FQNEAQ (reference sequence). The CDR3 contains 16 residues. Losses at the gene ends were 1 base for V and 1 base for J; bases not matched to a gene: 4. The CDR3 spells CASSLEDRVSGNTIYF. The CDR3 DNA sequence: TGTGCCAGCAGCTTAGAAGACAGGGTGTCTGGAAACACCATATATTTT.

Turning to this clone: Mismatch with germline at one junction end may stem from a read error. The chain employs TRBV7-6 and TRBJ2-3, with D possibly matching TRBD2 (6 bases). The CDR3 is 15 amino acids. Germline lookup yields CDR1 SGHVS and CDR2 FNYEAQ. CDR3 DNA sequence: TGTGTCAGCAGCCGGGGACTGGGGATCGCAGATACGCAGTATTTT. Its protein is CVSSRGLGIADTQYF.

The V gene is TRBV19, the J gene TRBJ1-3; D perhaps matches TRBD1 (6 bases). The CDR3 length is 14 residues. Deletions cut 6 bases from V and 0 bases from J, with 9 bases between. Germline V CDR1 and CDR2: LNHDA, SQIVND (reference sequence). Here the CDR3 reads CASSRGGSGNTIYF. Written as DNA, the CDR3 is TGTGCCAGTAGCCGAGGGGGCTCTGGAAACACCATATATTTT.

This clone was counted only a few times. The CDR3: CASSEQIGGPLHF. The CDR3, as DNA: TGTGCCAGCAGTGAACAGATAGGGGGACCCCTCCACTTT. This rearrangement joins TRBV6-1 to TRBJ1-6; a weak D match, TRBD1 (6 bases). From germline, CDR1 is MNHNS and CDR2 SASEGT. Trimming shortened V by 2 bases and J by 12 bases, and 11 bases separated the two germline ends. This CDR3 has 13 residues.

The V gene is TRBV4-1, the J gene TRBJ1-1; maybe TRBD1 (6 bases). Trimming removed 2 bases from V and 1 base from J, with 8 bases in between. Germline values: CDR1 MGHRA, CDR2 YSYEKL. This CDR3 contains 14 residues. CDR3 nucleotide sequence: TGCGCCAGCAGCCAACAGGGGAAGAACACTGAAGCTTTCTTT. Its translation: CASSQQGKNTEAFF.

This chain uses TRBV18 with TRBJ1-2; 7 bases fit TRBD1. CDR3 length: 16 amino acids. The germline CDR1 and CDR2 sequences are KGHSH and LQKENI. V lost 6 bases and J lost 2; bases outside the gene matches: 12. CDR3 protein: CASSPVVGQANYGYTF. DNA of the CDR3: TGTGCCAGCTCCCCGGTTGTTGGACAGGCGAACTATGGCTACACCTTC.

The J gene is TRBJ1-1, the V gene TRBV28; D unclear. V was pared by 6 bases and J by 0 bases, with 11 bases between. The CDR3 runs 14 residues. Looked up from germline, CDR1 is MDHEN and CDR2 is SYDVKM. CDR3 bases: TGTGCCAGCAGCCACGGTAAAATGAACACTGAAGCTTTCTTT. Protein sequence: CASSHGKMNTEAFF. The complete variable domain, with remaining parts taken from reference TRBV28 and TRBJ1-1, reads DVKVTQSSRYLVKRTGEKVFLECVQDMDHENMFWYRQDPGLGLRLIYFSYDVKMKEKGDIPEGYSVSREKKERFSLILESASTNQTSMYLCASSHGKMNTEAFFGQGTRLTVV.

CDR3 region: CASSQRQGGYEQYF. The CDR3, as DNA: TGCGCCAGCAGCCAGCGACAGGGGGGGTACGAGCAGTACTTC. The rearrangement links TRBV4-3 to TRBJ2-7, with 9 positions matching TRBD1. V was pared by 3 bases and J by 4 bases, with 4 bases of the junction left unmatched. Germline V gene lookup returns CDR1 LGHNA and CDR2 YSLEER. The CDR3 loop spans 14 amino acids.

This clone was counted once. The chain joins TRBV19 to TRBJ2-7, with 7 bases identical to TRBD1. The germline V gene encodes CDR1 LNHDA and CDR2 SQIVND (reference sequence). The CDR3 length is 16 residues. V gave up 4 bases and J gave up 0 bases; unmatched junction bases: 9. The CDR3 spells CASSKRSGQDSYEQYF. DNA for the CDR3: TGTGCCAGTAGTAAACGATCCGGACAGGACTCCTACGAGCAGTACTTC.

The genes are TRBV28 and TRBJ2-7, with D possibly being TRBD2 (6 bases). CDR3 length: 13 amino acids. Deletions cut 3 bases from V and 9 bases from J, with 15 bases between. The V gene's germline CDR1 is MDHEN and CDR2 SYDVKM. The CDR3 sequence: CASSLPGRPSQYF. DNA of the CDR3: TGTGCCAGCAGTTTGCCAGGGAGGCCTTCGCAGTACTTC.

This clone was seen a handful of times. This chain uses TRBV7-2 with TRBJ2-4, with a weak D call TRBD2 (7 bases). V was shortened by 1 base and J by 0 bases, with 10 bases between the two germline ends. The CDR3 totals 16 residues. Germline lookup yields CDR1 SGHTA and CDR2 FQGNSA. The chain's CDR3 is CASSLGGGRAKNIQYF. DNA for the CDR3: TGTGCCAGCAGCTTAGGGGGGGGCCGAGCCAAAAACATTCAGTACTTC. Filled out from reference TRBV7-2 and TRBJ2-4, the complete variable domain reads GAGVSQSPSNKVTEKGKDVELRCDPISGHTALYWYRQSLGQGLEFLIYFQGNSAPDKSGLPSDRFSAERTGGSVSTLTIQRTQQEDSAVYLCASSLGGGRAKNIQYFGAGTRLSVL.